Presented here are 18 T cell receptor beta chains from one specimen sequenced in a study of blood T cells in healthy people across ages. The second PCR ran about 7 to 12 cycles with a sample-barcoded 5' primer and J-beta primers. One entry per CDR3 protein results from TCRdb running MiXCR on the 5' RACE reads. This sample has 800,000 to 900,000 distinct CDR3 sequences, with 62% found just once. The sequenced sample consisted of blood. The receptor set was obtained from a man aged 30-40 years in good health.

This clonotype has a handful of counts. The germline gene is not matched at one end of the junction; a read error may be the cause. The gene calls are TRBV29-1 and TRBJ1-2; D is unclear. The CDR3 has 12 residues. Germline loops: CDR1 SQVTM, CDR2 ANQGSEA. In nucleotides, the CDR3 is TGCAGCGTCGAAGGGCAGACCTATGGCTACACCTTC. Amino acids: CSVEGQTYGYTF.

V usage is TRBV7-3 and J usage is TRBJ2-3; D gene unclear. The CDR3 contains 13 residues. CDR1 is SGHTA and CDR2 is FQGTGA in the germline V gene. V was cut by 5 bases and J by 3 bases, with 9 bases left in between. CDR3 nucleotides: TGTGCCAGCAGCAAAGCGACTACAGATACGCAGTATTTT. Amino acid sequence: CASSKATTDTQYF. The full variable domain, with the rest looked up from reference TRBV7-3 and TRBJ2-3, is GAGVSQTPSNKVTEKGKYVELRCDPISGHTALYWYRQSLGQGPEFLIYFQGTGAADDSGLPNDRFFAVRPEGSVSTLKIQRTERGDSAVYLCASSKATTDTQYFGPGTRLTVL.

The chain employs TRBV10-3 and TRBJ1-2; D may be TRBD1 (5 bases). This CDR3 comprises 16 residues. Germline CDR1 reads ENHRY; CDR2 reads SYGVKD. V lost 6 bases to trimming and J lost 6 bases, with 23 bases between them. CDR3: CAIRLRGPVTEDGYTF. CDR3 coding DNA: TGTGCCATCAGATTACGGGGCCCGGTTACAGAAGATGGCTACACCTTC.

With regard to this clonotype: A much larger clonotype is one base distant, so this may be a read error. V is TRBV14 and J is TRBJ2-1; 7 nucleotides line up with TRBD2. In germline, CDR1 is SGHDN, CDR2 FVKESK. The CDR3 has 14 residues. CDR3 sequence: CASSQGGGINGQFF. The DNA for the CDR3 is TGTGCCAGCAGCCAAGGGGGGGGGATCAATGGGCAGTTCTTC.

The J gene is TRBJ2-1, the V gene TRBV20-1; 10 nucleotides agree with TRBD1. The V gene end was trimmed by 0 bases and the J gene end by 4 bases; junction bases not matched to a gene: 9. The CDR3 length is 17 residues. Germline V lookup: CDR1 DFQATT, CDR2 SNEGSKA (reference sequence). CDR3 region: CSARDNWDRGPYNEQFF. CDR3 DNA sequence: TGCAGTGCTAGAGATAATTGGGACAGGGGTCCATACAATGAGCAGTTCTTC.

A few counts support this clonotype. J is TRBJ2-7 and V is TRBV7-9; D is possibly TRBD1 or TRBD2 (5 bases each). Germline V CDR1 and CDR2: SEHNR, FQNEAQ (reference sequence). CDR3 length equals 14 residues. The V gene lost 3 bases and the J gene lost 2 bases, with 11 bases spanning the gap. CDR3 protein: CASSFRDQTYEQYF. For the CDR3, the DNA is TGTGCCAGCAGCTTTAGGGACCAGACCTACGAGCAGTACTTC. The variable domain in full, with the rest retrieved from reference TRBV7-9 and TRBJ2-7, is DTGVSQNPRHKITKRGQNVTFRCDPISEHNRLYWYRQTLGQGPEFLTYFQNEAQLEKSRLLSDRFSAERPKGSFSTLEIQRTEQGDSAMYLCASSFRDQTYEQYFGPGTRLTVT.

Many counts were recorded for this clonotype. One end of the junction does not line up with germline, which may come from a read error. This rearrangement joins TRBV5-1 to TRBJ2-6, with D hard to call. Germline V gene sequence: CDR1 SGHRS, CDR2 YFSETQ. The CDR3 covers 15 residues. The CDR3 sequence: CASSLSPSGANVLTF. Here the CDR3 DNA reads TGTGCCAGCAGCTTATCACCTTCTGGGGCCAACGTCCTGACTTTC.

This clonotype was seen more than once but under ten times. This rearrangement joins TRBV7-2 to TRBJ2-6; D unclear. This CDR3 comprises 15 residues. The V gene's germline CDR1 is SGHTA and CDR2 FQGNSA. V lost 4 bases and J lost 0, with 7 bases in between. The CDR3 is CASSYENSGANVLTF. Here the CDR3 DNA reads TGTGCCAGCAGCTACGAGAACTCTGGGGCCAACGTCCTGACTTTC. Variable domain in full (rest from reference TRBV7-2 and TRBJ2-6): GAGVSQSPSNKVTEKGKDVELRCDPISGHTALYWYRQSLGQGLEFLIYFQGNSAPDKSGLPSDRFSAERTGGSVSTLTIQRTQQEDSAVYLCASSYENSGANVLTFGAGSRLTVL.

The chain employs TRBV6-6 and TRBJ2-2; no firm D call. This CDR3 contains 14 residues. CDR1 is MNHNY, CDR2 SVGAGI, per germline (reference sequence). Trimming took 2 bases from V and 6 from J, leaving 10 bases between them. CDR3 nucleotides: TGTGCCAGCAGTTACCTACGAGTAGCCGGGGAGCTGTTTTTT. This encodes CASSYLRVAGELFF.

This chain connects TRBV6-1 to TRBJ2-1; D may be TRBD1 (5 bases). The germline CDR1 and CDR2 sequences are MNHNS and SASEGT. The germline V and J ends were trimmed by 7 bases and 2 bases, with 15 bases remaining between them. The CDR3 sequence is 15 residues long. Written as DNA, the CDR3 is TGTGCCAGCACCGAAGGGGAAGAGACCTACAATGAGCAGTTCTTC. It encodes CASTEGEETYNEQFF.

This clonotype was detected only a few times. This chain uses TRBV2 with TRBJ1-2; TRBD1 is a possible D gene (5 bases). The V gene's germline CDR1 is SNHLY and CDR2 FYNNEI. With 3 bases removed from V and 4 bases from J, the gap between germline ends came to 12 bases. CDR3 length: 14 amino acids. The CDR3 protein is CASSDGTVLYGYTF. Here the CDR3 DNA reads TGTGCCAGCAGTGATGGGACGGTCCTCTATGGCTACACCTTC.

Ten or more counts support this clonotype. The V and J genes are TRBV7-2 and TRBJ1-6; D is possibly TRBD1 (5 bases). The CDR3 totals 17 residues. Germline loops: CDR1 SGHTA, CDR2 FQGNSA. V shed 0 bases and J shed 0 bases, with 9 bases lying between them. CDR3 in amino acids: CASSLAGLSSYNSPLHF. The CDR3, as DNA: TGTGCCAGCAGCTTAGCGGGACTGAGCTCCTATAATTCACCCCTCCACTTT.

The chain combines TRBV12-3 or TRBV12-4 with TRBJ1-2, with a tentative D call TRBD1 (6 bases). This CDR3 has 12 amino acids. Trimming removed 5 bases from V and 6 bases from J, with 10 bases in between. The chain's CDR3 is CASSPQGNGYTF. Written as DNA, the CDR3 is TGTGCCAGCAGTCCCCAGGGGAATGGCTACACCTTC.

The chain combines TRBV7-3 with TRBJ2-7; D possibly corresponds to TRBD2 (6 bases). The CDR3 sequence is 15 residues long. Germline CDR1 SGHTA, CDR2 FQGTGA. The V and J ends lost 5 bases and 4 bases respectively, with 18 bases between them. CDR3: CASSPASAVSYEQYF. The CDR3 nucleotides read TGTGCCAGCAGCCCCGCTAGCGCGGTTTCGTACGAGCAGTACTTC.

The DNA for the CDR3 is TGTGCCAGCAGCAGTACTAGCGGGGGCCCTTCTAGCTCCTACGAGCAGTACTTC. Its translation: CASSSTSGGPSSSYEQYF. The chain is built from TRBV6-2 or TRBV6-3 and TRBJ2-7, with TRBD2 matching over 11 bases. The CDR3 runs to 18 residues. Germline values: CDR1 MNHEY, CDR2 SVGEGT. V was clipped by 6 bases and J by 0 bases; unmatched bases: 13.

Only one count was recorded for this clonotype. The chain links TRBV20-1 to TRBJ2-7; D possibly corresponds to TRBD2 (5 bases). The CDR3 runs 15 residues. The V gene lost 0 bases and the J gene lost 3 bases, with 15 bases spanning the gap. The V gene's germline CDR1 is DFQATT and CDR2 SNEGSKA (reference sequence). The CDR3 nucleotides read TGCAGTGCTAGAGATCGGAGACTACCCGTCTACGAGCAGTACTTC. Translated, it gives CSARDRRLPVYEQYF.

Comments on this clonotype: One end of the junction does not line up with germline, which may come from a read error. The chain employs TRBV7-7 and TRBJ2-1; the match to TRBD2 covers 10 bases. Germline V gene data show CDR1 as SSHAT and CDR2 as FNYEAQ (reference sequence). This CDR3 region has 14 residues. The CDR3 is CASSLAGATNEQFF. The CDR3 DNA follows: TGTGCTAGCAGCCTAGCGGGGGCTACCAATGAGCAGTTCTTC. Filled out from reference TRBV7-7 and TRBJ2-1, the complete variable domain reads GAGVSQSPRYKVTKRGQDVTLRCDPISSHATLYWYQQALGQGPEFLTYFNYEAQPDKSGLPSDRFSAERPEGSISTLTIQRTEQRDSAMYRCASSLAGATNEQFFGPGTRLTVL.

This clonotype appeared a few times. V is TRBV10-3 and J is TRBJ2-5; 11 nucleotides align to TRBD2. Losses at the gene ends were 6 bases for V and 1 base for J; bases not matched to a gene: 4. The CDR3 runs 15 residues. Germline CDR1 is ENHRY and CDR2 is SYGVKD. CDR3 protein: CAIRSLAGVQETQYF. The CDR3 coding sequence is TGTGCCATCAGGTCACTAGCGGGGGTCCAAGAGACCCAGTACTTC.